These 28 T cell receptor beta chains came from one sample sequenced in a study of response to subunit inactivated influenza vaccine. TCRdb processed the RT-PCR reads anew with MiXCR; each CDR3 protein has one entry. The sample has about 500,000 distinct CDR3 sequences; approximately 15% are singletons. The source was CD4+ T cells sorted from PBMCs, collected around 25 months after vaccination. The origin of the receptors is a man between 50 and 75 years old who received an inactivated influenza vaccine.

The genes are TRBV6-5 and TRBJ1-3; D perhaps matches TRBD1 (5 bases). The germline V gene has CDR1 MNHEY and CDR2 SVGAGI. This CDR3 contains 16 residues. Trimming took off 0 bases at V and 3 bases at J, with 12 bases between the two ends. CDR3 region: CASSYSSRTLGNTIYF. CDR3 nucleotides: TGTGCCAGCAGTTACTCCTCTCGGACACTTGGAAACACCATATATTTT.

The chain joins TRBV3-1 to TRBJ2-2, with 13 bases matching TRBD2. Germline assignment: CDR1 LGHDT and CDR2 YNNKEL (reference sequence). The J segment lost 5 bases and the V segment lost 6 bases, leaving 12 bases of the junction unmatched. CDR3 length equals 18 residues. The DNA of the CDR3 is TGTGCCAGCAGTTTCGGGACTAGCGGGGTTCTGGGGACCGGGGAGCTGTTTTTT. Its translation is CASSFGTSGVLGTGELFF.

V gene TRBV20-1 combines with J gene TRBJ2-5; 8 bases agree with TRBD1. CDR3 length: 16 residues. The V segment lost 0 bases and the J segment 4 bases; nucleotides outside the gene matches: 10. Germline CDR1 reads DFQATT; CDR2 reads SNEGSKA (reference sequence). The CDR3 reads CSARDPGGAFVETQYF. CDR3 DNA: TGCAGTGCTAGAGATCCAGGGGGCGCTTTTGTAGAGACCCAGTACTTC.

The J gene is TRBJ2-2, the V gene TRBV6-1, with 8 bases that match TRBD1. With 5 bases clipped from V and 3 bases from J, the junction kept 8 bases outside the gene matches. The CDR3 is 16 residues long. Per the germline V gene, CDR1 is MNHNS and CDR2 is SASEGT. The DNA of the CDR3 is TGTGCCAGCAGTAGCCCGGGACAGGCTCACACCGGGGAGCTGTTTTTT. Translated: CASSSPGQAHTGELFF.

V usage is TRBV20-1 and J usage is TRBJ2-5; possible D gene TRBD2, 5 bases. V lost 8 bases and J lost 5, with 15 bases in between. The germline V gene has CDR1 DFQATT and CDR2 SNEGSKA (reference sequence). This CDR3 comprises 12 residues. CDR3 amino acids: CSSVGAAETQYF. The DNA for the CDR3 is TGCAGTTCCGTCGGAGCGGCGGAGACCCAGTACTTC.

This clonotype was seen only a few times. V usage is TRBV20-1 and J usage is TRBJ2-2; D is possibly TRBD2 (6 bases). The CDR3 covers 15 residues. Per germline, CDR1 DFQATT and CDR2 SNEGSKA (reference sequence). Trimming removed 2 bases from V and 3 bases from J, with 13 bases in between. Here the CDR3 DNA reads TGCAGTGCTAGAAAAAACCGGGGGTACACCGGGGAGCTGTTTTTT. Residues: CSARKNRGYTGELFF.

The sample holds a few counts of this clonotype. The chain is built from TRBV7-2 and TRBJ2-5; TRBD2 aligns across 11 bases. Looked up from germline, CDR1 is SGHTA and CDR2 is FQGNSA. The trim removed 5 bases at V and 3 bases at J, leaving 8 bases unmatched. CDR3 length: 16 residues. The DNA for the CDR3 is TGTGCCAGCAGCGCCGGGACTAGCGGTTCCAAAGAGACCCAGTACTTC. Residues: CASSAGTSGSKETQYF.

J is TRBJ2-7 and V is TRBV4-1; D gene uncertain. CDR1 is MGHRA and CDR2 is YSYEKL in the germline V gene. The CDR3 has 11 amino acids. V lost 2 bases and J 9 bases, leaving 8 bases between the germline ends. CDR3 sequence: CASSQPGRQYF. CDR3 bases: TGCGCCAGCAGCCAACCGGGCAGGCAGTACTTC.

The chain carries TRBV29-1 and TRBJ2-7, with unresolved D. The CDR3 is 12 amino acids. V was clipped by 4 bases and J by 1 base, with 8 bases between them. From germline, CDR1 is SQVTM and CDR2 ANQGSEA. The CDR3 loop is CSVVLGSYEQYF. The CDR3 DNA follows: TGCAGCGTTGTTCTAGGATCCTACGAGCAGTACTTC.

The chain recombines TRBV7-9 with TRBJ2-1, with D possibly matching TRBD2 (6 bases). V was shortened by 0 bases and J by 9 bases, with 15 bases between the two germline ends. From germline, CDR1 is SEHNR and CDR2 FQNEAQ (reference sequence). The CDR3 totals 15 residues. The CDR3 sequence is CASSLARGLAGEQFF. The DNA of the CDR3 is TGTGCCAGCAGCTTAGCGCGGGGTCTGGCGGGTGAGCAGTTCTTC. Using reference TRBV7-9 and TRBJ2-1 for the parts outside the CDR3, the full variable domain is DTGVSQNPRHKITKRGQNVTFRCDPISEHNRLYWYRQTLGQGPEFLTYFQNEAQLEKSRLLSDRFSAERPKGSFSTLEIQRTEQGDSAMYLCASSLARGLAGEQFFGPGTRLTVL.

The chain uses TRBV11-2 and TRBJ2-3, with 7 bases that match TRBD2. J gave up 0 bases and V 2 bases, and 2 bases lay outside the gene matches. Looked up from germline, CDR1 is SGHAT and CDR2 is FQNNGV. The CDR3 consists of 15 residues. The CDR3 loop reads CASSLTAGSTDTQYF. The CDR3 DNA sequence: TGTGCCAGCAGCTTAACAGCGGGAAGCACAGATACGCAGTATTTT.

This clonotype has ten or more counts. The chain is built from TRBV5-1 and TRBJ2-5; D might be TRBD2 (5 bases). Germline-derived CDR1 and CDR2 are SGHRS and YFSETQ. Deletions cut 0 bases from V and 1 base from J, with 10 bases between. This CDR3 is built from 15 residues. The CDR3 spells CASSLGAAVQETQYF. For the CDR3, the DNA is TGCGCCAGCAGCTTGGGGGCAGCGGTCCAAGAGACCCAGTACTTC.

This clonotype was counted at least ten times. The chain has TRBV5-6 and TRBJ2-5; TRBD2 might be the D (6 bases). Germline values: CDR1 SGHDT, CDR2 YYEEEE. This CDR3 has 14 amino acids. V was pared by 9 bases and J by 2 bases, with 17 bases between. In nucleotides, the CDR3 is TGTGCCACCAACCTGGGAGGCGGACAAGAGACCCAGTACTTC. Translation gives CATNLGGGQETQYF.

This clonotype was seen a handful of times. CDR3 protein: CASSFLGRALGKNIQYF. The CDR3 DNA sequence: TGCGCCAGCAGCTTTCTGGGACGAGCCCTCGGCAAAAACATTCAGTACTTC. The rearrangement joins TRBV5-1 to TRBJ2-4; D may match TRBD1 or TRBD2 (5 bases each). Germline-derived CDR1 and CDR2 are SGHRS and YFSETQ. This CDR3 region has 17 residues. The V end lost 2 bases, the J end lost 3 bases, and 18 bases lay between the germline ends.

V usage is TRBV24-1 and J usage is TRBJ1-1; possible D gene TRBD1, 6 bases. Trimming took off 7 bases at V and 3 bases at J, with 11 bases between the two ends. Germline CDR1 reads KGHDR; CDR2 reads SFDVKD. CDR3 length: 13 residues. CDR3 region: CATRDSEDTEAFF. The CDR3 bases are TGTGCCACCAGGGACAGTGAGGACACTGAAGCTTTCTTT.

The table lists this clonotype with many counts. The chain couples TRBV27 to TRBJ2-1; 7 bases agree with TRBD1. J gave up 5 bases and V 1 base, and 8 bases lay outside the gene matches. Germline-derived CDR1 and CDR2 are MNHEY and SMNVEV (reference sequence). This CDR3 has 16 amino acids. As DNA, the CDR3 is TGTGCCAGCAGTTTATTCTACGGGACAGCGAACAATGAGCAGTTCTTC. Amino acids: CASSLFYGTANNEQFF.

V is TRBV12-3 or TRBV12-4 and J is TRBJ2-5; perhaps TRBD1 as D (5 bases). The V end was cut by 3 bases, the J end by 1 base, with 9 bases between. CDR3 length equals 14 residues. In DNA, the CDR3 is TGTGCCAGCAGTTTCTTCGACAGCCAAGAGACCCAGTACTTC. As protein: CASSFFDSQETQYF.

Of note for this clonotype: Being one base from a much bigger clone, this may be a read error. The chain uses TRBV5-1 and TRBJ2-1, with D possibly called TRBD1 or TRBD2 (5 bases each). The CDR3 runs 14 residues. The V end lost 0 bases, the J end lost 5 bases, and 9 bases lay between the germline ends. Germline V CDR1 and CDR2: SGHRS, YFSETQ. CDR3 nucleotides: TGCGCCAGCAGCTTGGCCGGGGCAGACAATGAGCAGTTCTTC. Translated, it gives CASSLAGADNEQFF. Combining the CDR3 with reference TRBV5-1 and TRBJ2-1 gives the whole variable domain KAGVTQTPRYLIKTRGQQVTLSCSPISGHRSVSWYQQTPGQGLQFLFEYFSETQRNKGNFPGRFSGRQFSNSRSEMNVSTLELGDSALYLCASSLAGADNEQFFGPGTRLTVL.

This clonotype has a handful of counts. The chain employs TRBV20-1 and TRBJ1-6; possibly TRBD1 for D (5 bases). Trimming took off 6 bases at V and 4 bases at J, with 19 bases between the two ends. The CDR3 loop spans 16 amino acids. The germline V gene encodes CDR1 DFQATT and CDR2 SNEGSKA (reference sequence). The CDR3, as DNA: TGCAGTGCCTCCGGGGCGGCCTTAGGGTATAATTCACCCCTCCACTTT. As protein: CSASGAALGYNSPLHF.

V is TRBV10-3 and J is TRBJ2-1, with D possibly TRBD2 on 6 matching bases. The CDR3 extends over 13 amino acids. The ends were cut back, 9 bases at V and 5 bases at J, with 14 bases in the middle. CDR1 and CDR2 from the germline V gene are ENHRY and SYGVKD. The CDR3 DNA reads TGTGCCATGGGGACTGAGCCCAACAATGAGCAGTTCTTC. Translation gives CAMGTEPNNEQFF.

This clonotype came up a few times. The genes are TRBV20-1 and TRBJ1-2, with a possible D match to TRBD1 (5 bases). Trimming took 6 bases from V and 3 from J, leaving 17 bases between them. The CDR3 is 14 residues long. Germline CDR1 reads DFQATT; CDR2 reads SNEGSKA (reference sequence). CDR3 in DNA: TGCAGTGCCCCCCCCCGCATGGGGGACTATGGCTACACCTTC. Translated, it gives CSAPPRMGDYGYTF.

For this clonotype: Possible read error: a much larger clone is one base away. This chain uses TRBV10-3 with TRBJ2-1; TRBD2 matches at 14 bases. The CDR3 length is 17 residues. Germline-derived CDR1 and CDR2 are ENHRY and SYGVKD. The CDR3 sequence: CGITGTSGSMTYNEQFF. In nucleotides, the CDR3 is TGTGGCATCACCGGGACTAGCGGGAGTATGACCTACAATGAGCAGTTCTTC.

This chain joins TRBV27 and TRBJ1-1; 7 bases line up with TRBD1. V lost 5 bases to trimming and J lost 4 bases; unmatched junction nucleotides: 10. Germline CDR1 and CDR2: MNHEY and SMNVEV (reference sequence). The CDR3 totals 15 residues. The CDR3 region is CASSPAAGGFTEAFF. The CDR3 region has the DNA TGTGCCAGCAGTCCGGCTGCAGGGGGGTTCACTGAAGCTTTCTTT.

In this sample, this clonotype turned up many times. The rearrangement links TRBV4-2 to TRBJ2-5; maybe TRBD1 (6 bases). Trimming removed 1 base from V and 5 bases from J, with 11 bases in between. This CDR3 is 14 amino acids long. Germline CDR1 LGHNA, CDR2 YNFKEQ. This chain's CDR3 is CASSQGDRPETQYF. The DNA for the CDR3 is TGTGCCAGCAGCCAAGGTGACAGGCCCGAGACCCAGTACTTC.

This clonotype was counted a few times. The chain carries TRBV6-5 and TRBJ1-5; weak D call: TRBD1 (5 bases). Germline CDR1 reads MNHEY; CDR2 reads SVGAGI. This CDR3 spans 13 amino acids. V was trimmed by 7 bases and J by 5 bases, leaving 12 bases between them. CDR3 nucleotide sequence: TGTGCCAGCATTAAAGAGGGACATCAGCCCCAGCATTTT. Amino acids: CASIKEGHQPQHF.

This clonotype appeared many times. The J gene is TRBJ2-7, the V gene TRBV12-3 or TRBV12-4; maybe TRBD2 (5 bases). V lost 7 bases and J lost 2, with 15 bases in between. The length of the CDR3 is 14 residues. CDR3 sequence: CASTQTGKTYEQYF. The DNA for the CDR3 is TGTGCCAGCACCCAAACCGGGAAAACCTACGAGCAGTACTTC.

V usage is TRBV27 and J usage is TRBJ2-7; 10 bases match TRBD1. After removal of 4 bases from V and 2 bases from J, the junction contained 5 bases not matched to a gene. The CDR3 runs to 15 residues. Germline V CDR1 and CDR2: MNHEY, SMNVEV (reference sequence). For the CDR3, the DNA is TGTGCCAGCAGTTACCGGGACAGGGGCCCCTACGAGCAGTACTTC. As protein: CASSYRDRGPYEQYF.

V is TRBV7-3 and J is TRBJ2-1; D unresolved. Per germline, CDR1 SGHTA and CDR2 FQGTGA. The CDR3 loop spans 13 amino acids. The ends were cut back, 3 bases at V and 5 bases at J, with 8 bases in the middle. The CDR3 nucleotides are TGTGCCAGCAGCTTTTCTACGAACAATGAGCAGTTCTTC. Residues: CASSFSTNNEQFF.